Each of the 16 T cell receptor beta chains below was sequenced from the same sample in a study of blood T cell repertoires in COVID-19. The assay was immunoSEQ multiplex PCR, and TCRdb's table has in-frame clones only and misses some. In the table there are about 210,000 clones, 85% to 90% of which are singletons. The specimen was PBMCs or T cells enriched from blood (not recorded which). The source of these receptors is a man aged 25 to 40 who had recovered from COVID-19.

CDR3 residues: CASSETSYGYTF. CDR3 DNA sequence: TGTGCCAGCAGTGAAACCAGCTATGGCTACACCTTC. The gene calls are TRBV6-1 and TRBJ1-2; no definite D call. The CDR3 runs to 12 residues. The germline V and J ends were trimmed by 2 bases and 4 bases, with 5 bases remaining between them. Germline loops: CDR1 MNHNS, CDR2 SASEGT.

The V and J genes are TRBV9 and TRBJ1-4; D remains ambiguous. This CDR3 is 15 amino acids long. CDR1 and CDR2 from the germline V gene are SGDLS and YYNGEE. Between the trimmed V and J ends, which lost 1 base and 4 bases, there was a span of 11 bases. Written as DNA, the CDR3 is TGTGCCAGCAGCGTAAGGAGAGGGATTAATGAAAAACTGTTTTTT. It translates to CASSVRRGINEKLFF.

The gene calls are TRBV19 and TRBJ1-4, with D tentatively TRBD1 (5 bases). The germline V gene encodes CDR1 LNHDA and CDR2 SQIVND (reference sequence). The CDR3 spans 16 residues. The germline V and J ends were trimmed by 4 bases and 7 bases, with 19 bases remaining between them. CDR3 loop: CASSTGGGASREKLFF. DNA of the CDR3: TGTGCCAGTAGTACCGGGGGAGGGGCGTCTCGTGAAAAACTGTTTTTT. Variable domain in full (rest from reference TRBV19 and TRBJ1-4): DGGITQSPKYLFRKEGQNVTLSCEQNLNHDAMYWYRQDPGQGLRLIYYSQIVNDFQKGDIAEGYSVSREKKESFPLTVTSAQKNPTAFYLCASSTGGGASREKLFFGSGTQLSVL.

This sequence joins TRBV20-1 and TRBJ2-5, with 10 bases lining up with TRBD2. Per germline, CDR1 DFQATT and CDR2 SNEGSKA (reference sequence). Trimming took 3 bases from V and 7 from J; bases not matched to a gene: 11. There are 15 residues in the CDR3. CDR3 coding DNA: TGCAGTGCTAGTGGCAGCGGGAGGGCCGAGGGGACCCAGTACTTC. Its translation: CSASGSGRAEGTQYF.

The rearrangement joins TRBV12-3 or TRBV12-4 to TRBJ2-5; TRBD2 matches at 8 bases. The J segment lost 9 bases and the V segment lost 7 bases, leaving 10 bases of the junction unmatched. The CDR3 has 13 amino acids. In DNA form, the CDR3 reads TGTGCCAGCAACCAAAATAGCGGGGCGGCCCAGTACTTC. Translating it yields CASNQNSGAAQYF.

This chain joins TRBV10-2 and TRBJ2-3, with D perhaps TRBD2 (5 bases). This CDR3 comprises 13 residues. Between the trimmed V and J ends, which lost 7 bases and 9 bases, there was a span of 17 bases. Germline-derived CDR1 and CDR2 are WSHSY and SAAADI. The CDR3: CASIERASGTQYF. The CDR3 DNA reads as TGCGCCAGCATCGAAAGGGCCAGCGGCACGCAGTATTTT.

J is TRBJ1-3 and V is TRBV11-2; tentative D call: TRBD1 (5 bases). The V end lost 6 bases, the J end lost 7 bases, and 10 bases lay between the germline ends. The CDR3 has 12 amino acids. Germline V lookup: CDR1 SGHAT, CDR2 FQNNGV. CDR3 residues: CASSRGGNTIYF. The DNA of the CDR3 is TGTGCCAGCAGTCGGGGGGGGAACACCATATATTTT.

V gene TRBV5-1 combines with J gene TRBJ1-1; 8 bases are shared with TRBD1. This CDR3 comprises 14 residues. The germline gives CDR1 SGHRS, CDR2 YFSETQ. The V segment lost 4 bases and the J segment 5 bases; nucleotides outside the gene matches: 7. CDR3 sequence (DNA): TGCGCCAGCAGCAGAGGACAGGGCGGGACTGAAGCTTTCTTT. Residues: CASSRGQGGTEAFF.

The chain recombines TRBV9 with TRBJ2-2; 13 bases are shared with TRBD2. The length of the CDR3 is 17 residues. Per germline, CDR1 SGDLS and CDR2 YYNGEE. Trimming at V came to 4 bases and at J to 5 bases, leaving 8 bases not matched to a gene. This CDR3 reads CASSLRTSGGYTGELFF. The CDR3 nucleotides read TGTGCCAGCAGCCTTCGGACTAGCGGGGGATATACCGGGGAGCTGTTTTTT. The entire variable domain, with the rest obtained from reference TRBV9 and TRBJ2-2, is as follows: DSGVTQTPKHLITATGQRVTLRCSPRSGDLSVYWYQQSLDQGLQFLIQYYNGEERAKGNILERFSAQQFPDLHSELNLSSLELGDSALYFCASSLRTSGGYTGELFFGEGSRLTVL.

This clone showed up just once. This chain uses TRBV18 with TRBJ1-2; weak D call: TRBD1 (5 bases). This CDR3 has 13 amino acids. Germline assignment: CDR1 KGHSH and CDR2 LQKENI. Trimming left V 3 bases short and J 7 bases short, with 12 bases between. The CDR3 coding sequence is TGTGCCAGCTCACCGACCGGGACTGCTGGCTACACCTTC. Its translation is CASSPTGTAGYTF.

The CDR3 spells CASSLDRGNTEAFF. The CDR3 DNA follows: TGTGCCAGCAGTCTGGACAGGGGGAACACTGAAGCTTTCTTT. The chain carries TRBV6-5 and TRBJ1-1, with 9 positions matching TRBD1. Losses at the gene ends were 5 bases for V and 1 base for J; bases not matched to a gene: 2. Germline CDR1 MNHEY, CDR2 SVGAGI. CDR3 size: 14 residues.

The CDR3 is CASSSKIVAAGKNIQYF. The CDR3 region has the DNA TGTGCCAGCAGCTCGAAAATAGTAGCGGCAGGGAAGAACATTCAGTACTTC. The J gene is TRBJ2-4, the V gene TRBV13, with D possibly TRBD2 on 6 matching bases. The CDR3 runs 17 residues. The germline V and J ends were trimmed by 4 bases and 7 bases, with 23 bases remaining between them. The V gene's germline CDR1 is PRHDT and CDR2 FYEKMQ (reference sequence).

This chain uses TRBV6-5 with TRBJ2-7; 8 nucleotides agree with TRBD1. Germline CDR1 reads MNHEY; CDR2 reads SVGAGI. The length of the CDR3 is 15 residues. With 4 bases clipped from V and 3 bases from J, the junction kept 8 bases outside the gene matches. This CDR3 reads CASSSDTTGVYEQYF. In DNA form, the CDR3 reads TGTGCCAGCAGTTCCGACACGACAGGGGTCTACGAGCAGTACTTC.

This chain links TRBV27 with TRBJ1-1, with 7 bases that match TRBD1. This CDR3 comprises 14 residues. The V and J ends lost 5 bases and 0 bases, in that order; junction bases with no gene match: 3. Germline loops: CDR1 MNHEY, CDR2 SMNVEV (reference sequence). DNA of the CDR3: TGTGCCAGCAGTCCGACAGGGCTGAACACTGAAGCTTTCTTT. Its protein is CASSPTGLNTEAFF.

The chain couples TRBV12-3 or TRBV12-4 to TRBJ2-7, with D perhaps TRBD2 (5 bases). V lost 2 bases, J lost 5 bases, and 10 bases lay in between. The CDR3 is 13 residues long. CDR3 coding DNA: TGTGCCAGCAGTTTATCCGGGCGGGACGAGCAGTACTTC. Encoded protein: CASSLSGRDEQYF.

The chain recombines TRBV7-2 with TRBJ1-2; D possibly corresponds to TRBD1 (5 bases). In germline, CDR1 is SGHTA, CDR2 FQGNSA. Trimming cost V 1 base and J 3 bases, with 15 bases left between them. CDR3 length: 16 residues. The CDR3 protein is CASSLERARAYYGYTF. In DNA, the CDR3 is TGTGCCAGCAGCTTAGAAAGGGCCAGGGCCTACTATGGCTACACCTTC. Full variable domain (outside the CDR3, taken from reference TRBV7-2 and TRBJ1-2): GAGVSQSPSNKVTEKGKDVELRCDPISGHTALYWYRQSLGQGLEFLIYFQGNSAPDKSGLPSDRFSAERTGGSVSTLTIQRTQQEDSAVYLCASSLERARAYYGYTFGSGTRLTVV.